This is a list of T cell receptor beta chains from one sample in a study of identical twins. A single record per CDR3 protein comes from TCRdb applying MiXCR to the 5' RACE reads. Here the sample spans roughly 490,000 distinct CDR3 sequences, roughly an eighth being singletons. The same sample was also used in a study of yellow fever vaccine responses in identical twins.

Sequencing was performed on CD4+ T cells sorted from blood. The receptors were gathered from a woman younger than 35 in good health. The CDR3 runs from the conserved cysteine through the conserved F or W. The D gene is left open where the match is weak. Where a row states a size, it is once, few, many or the class of an expanded clone; other rows omit it.

>TRBJ2-2|14|-|TRBV29-1|TRBD2
TGCAGCGTTGGAGCGGGAGGGAACACCGGGGAGCTGTTTTTT
CSVGAGGNTGELFF
>TRBJ2-1|14|few|TRBV6-1|-
TGTGCCAGCAGTGGATTAATCCCCCCGCCCGAGCAGTTCTTC
CASSGLIPPPEQFF
>TRBJ2-5|16|-|TRBV28|-
TGTGCCAGCAGTTTAGGGGGGACATTGTACCAAGAGACCCAGTACTTC
CASSLGGTLYQETQYF
>TRBJ2-1|14|few|TRBV6-2/TRBV6-3|-
TGTGCCAGCAGAAACACAGCAGGGCGTGGTGAGCAGTTCTTC
CASRNTAGRGEQFF
>TRBJ2-1|17|many|TRBV6-2/TRBV6-3|TRBD2
TGTGCCAGCAGTTTAGGGACTAGCGGGAGGCACCACAATGAGCAGTTCTTC
CASSLGTSGRHHNEQFF
>TRBJ2-1|16|-|TRBV20-1|TRBD2
TGCAGTGCTACTAGCGGGCAAAGGTTAGCCTACAATGAGCAGTTCTTC
CSATSGQRLAYNEQFF
>TRBJ2-3|16|-|TRBV4-1|-
TGCGCCAGCAGCCAAGATGGGCAAGGGAGCACAGATACGCAGTATTTT
CASSQDGQGSTDTQYF
>TRBJ1-6|16|-|TRBV5-1|-
TGCGCCAGCAGCTTGTCGCCGGGGGAGTATAATTCACCCCTCCACTTT
CASSLSPGEYNSPLHF
>TRBJ1-5|12|-|TRBV10-3|-
TGTGCCATCAGCGGACAAAATCAGCCCCAGCATTTT
CAISGQNQPQHF
>TRBJ2-1|15|-|TRBV5-1|-
TGCGCCAGCAGATTGGGCTCACCAACCTACAATGAGCAGTTCTTC
CASRLGSPTYNEQFF
>TRBJ2-1|13|few|TRBV5-1|-
TGCGCCAGCAGCTTGTCAGATTACAATGAGCAGTTCTTC
CASSLSDYNEQFF
>TRBJ1-1|13|-|TRBV5-4|-
TGTGCCAGCAGCATGAGACAGCCTGAGAGAGCTTTCTTT
CASSMRQPERAFF
>TRBJ2-5|15|few|TRBV15|-
TGTGCCACCAGCCCCCAAGGGCTAGCAGGGGAGACCCAGTACTTC
CATSPQGLAGETQYF
>TRBJ2-3|17|many|TRBV21-1|-
TGTGCCAGCAGCAACCTTCTCCGGTTCGCTAGCACAGATACGCAGTATTTT
CASSNLLRFASTDTQYF
>TRBJ2-3|15|-|TRBV7-9|TRBD2
TGTGCCAGCACCGTAACTCTAGCGGTCACAGATACGCAGTATTTT
CASTVTLAVTDTQYF
>TRBJ1-1|15|-|TRBV12-3/TRBV12-4|-
TGTGCCAGCAGTTTAGCGTCTTTTAGTCGTACTGAAGCTTTCTTT
CASSLASFSRTEAFF
>TRBJ2-5|17|few|TRBV10-1|-
TGCGCCAGCAGTGAGTCCAGGGGGGGGCCCATTGCGGAGACCCAGTACTTC
CASSESRGGPIAETQYF
>TRBJ2-5|13|-|TRBV7-9|-
TGTGCCAGCAGCCTCCCTAGGGATGAGACCCAGTACTTC
CASSLPRDETQYF
>TRBJ2-3|17|few|TRBV5-1|TRBD2
TGCGCCAGCAGCTTGGGGTCTAGCGGCCGCCTAATAGATACGCAGTATTTT
CASSLGSSGRLIDTQYF
>TRBJ2-7|14|many|TRBV5-1|-
TGCGCCAGCAGCACAGGGACGGACTCCTACGAGCAGTACTTC
CASSTGTDSYEQYF